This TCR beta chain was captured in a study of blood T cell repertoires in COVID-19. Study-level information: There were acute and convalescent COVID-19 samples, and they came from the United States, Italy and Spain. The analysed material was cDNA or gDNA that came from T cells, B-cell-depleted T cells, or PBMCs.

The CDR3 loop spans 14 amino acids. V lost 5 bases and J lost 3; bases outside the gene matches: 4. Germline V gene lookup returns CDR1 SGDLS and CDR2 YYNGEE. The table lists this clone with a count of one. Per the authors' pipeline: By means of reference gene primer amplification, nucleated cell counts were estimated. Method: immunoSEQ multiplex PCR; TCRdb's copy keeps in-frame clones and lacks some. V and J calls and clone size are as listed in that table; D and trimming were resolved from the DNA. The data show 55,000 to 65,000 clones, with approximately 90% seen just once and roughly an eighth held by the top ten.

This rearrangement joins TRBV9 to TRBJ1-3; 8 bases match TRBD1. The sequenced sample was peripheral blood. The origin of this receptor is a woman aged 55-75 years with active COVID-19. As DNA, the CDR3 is TGTGCCAGCAGTTCGACAGGGGTTGGAAACACCATATATTTT. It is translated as CASSSTGVGNTIYF. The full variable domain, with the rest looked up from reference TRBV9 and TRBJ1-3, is DSGVTQTPKHLITATGQRVTLRCSPRSGDLSVYWYQQSLDQGLQFLIQYYNGEERAKGNILERFSAQQFPDLHSELNLSSLELGDSALYFCASSSTGVGNTIYFGEGSWLTVV.